This record looks at one T cell receptor (beta chain) sequence and its context. In the authors' methods: Using reference gene primer amplification, nucleated cell counts were estimated. Assay used: immunoSEQ multiplex PCR; TCRdb lists only in-frame clones, some missing. The V and J calls and the clone size are those of that table, but D and trimming were determined from the DNA. The table shows 40,000 to 55,000 clones, with approximately 80% occurring only once. CDR3 size: 15 residues. Trimming took off 2 bases at V and 0 bases at J, with 5 bases between the two ends. Germline V CDR1 and CDR2: SGHAT, FQNNGV. This sample is part of a study of blood T cell repertoires in COVID-19. Study context: Spain, Italy and the United States supplied samples that represented acute and convalescent COVID-19. Sample material is recorded as cDNA or gDNA derived from T cells, B-cell-depleted T cells, or PBMCs.

The origin of this receptor is a human donor in a cohort sampled during active COVID-19. The sequenced sample consisted of peripheral blood. The rearrangement uses TRBV11-2 and TRBJ2-6, with D possibly TRBD2 on 5 matching bases. The DNA of the CDR3 is TGTGCCAGCAGCTTAACTAGCTCTGGGGCCAACGTCCTGACTTTC. Its translation is CASSLTSSGANVLTF.